The present TCR beta chain was sequenced within a study of patients and donors after allogeneic stem cell transplantation. This clonotype was seen more than once but under ten times. TCRdb independently ran MiXCR on the RT-PCR reads; one entry per CDR3 protein. The data hold more than 150,000 distinct CDR3 sequences, with around two fifths observed a single time. The source of this sequence is a human donor who was either an allogeneic HSCT recipient or a stem cell or donor lymphocyte infusion donor (not recorded which). It is not recorded whose cells these are; they may come from a transplant donor. The sample was blood, either unsorted or a sorted T cell fraction (not recorded which).

The CDR3 nucleotides are TGTGCCAGCAGTTACTCGACAGGGGAGAATCAGCCCCAGCATTTT. As protein: CASSYSTGENQPQHF. The chain has TRBV6-5 and TRBJ1-5; 8 nucleotides match TRBD1. This CDR3 has 15 amino acids. Germline trimming cut 0 bases from V and 4 bases from J; bases unmatched to any gene: 2. Germline CDR1 is MNHEY and CDR2 is SVGAGI.